Below are 17 T cell receptor beta chains sequenced from a single sample in a study of blood T cells in healthy people across ages. Alongside a J-beta primer mix, a sample-barcoded 5' primer served in a second PCR lasting roughly 7 to 12 cycles. TCRdb fed the 5' RACE reads into MiXCR, producing one record per CDR3 protein. Of roughly 650,000 distinct CDR3 sequences in the sample, roughly 30% were seen once. The sequenced sample consisted of blood. These receptors originate from an elderly woman in good health.

A few counts support this clonotype. Its ends do not fully match the called genes, so a read error is possible. The chain recombines TRBV12-3 or TRBV12-4 with TRBJ1-2, with a tentative D call TRBD1 (6 bases). The CDR3 is 13 residues long. This chain's CDR3 is CASSRDRNYGHTF. CDR3 in DNA: TGTGCCAGCAGTCGAGACAGGAACTATGGCCACACCTTC.

V usage is TRBV20-1 and J usage is TRBJ1-1; D is undetermined. Between the trimmed V and J ends, which lost 5 bases and 0 bases, there was a span of 10 bases. Germline V gene data show CDR1 as DFQATT and CDR2 as SNEGSKA (reference sequence). This CDR3 has 13 residues. The CDR3 DNA reads as TGCAGTGCTTTGGACGGTATGAACACTGAAGCTTTCTTT. Amino acid sequence: CSALDGMNTEAFF.

V and J are TRBV30 and TRBJ2-7; 10 positions match TRBD1. Germline assignment: CDR1 GTSNPN and CDR2 SVGIG (reference sequence). The V gene end was trimmed by 0 bases and the J gene end by 6 bases; junction bases not matched to a gene: 8. This CDR3 has 15 amino acids. The DNA of the CDR3 is TGTGCCTGGAGTGTATTCGGGACAGGGGTGTTCGAGCAGTACTTC. Translating gives CAWSVFGTGVFEQYF.

This clonotype was picked up many times. V usage is TRBV4-3 and J usage is TRBJ2-1; D remains unclear. Germline CDR1 reads LGHNA; CDR2 reads YSLEER. The CDR3 totals 16 residues. Trimming took off 3 bases at V and 0 bases at J, with 12 bases between the two ends. The CDR3 loop is CASSQTFQSSYNEQFF. The CDR3 DNA sequence: TGCGCCAGCAGCCAGACTTTCCAGAGCTCCTACAATGAGCAGTTCTTC.

Concerning this clonotype: The junction shows a germline mismatch at one end, possibly a read error. This chain joins TRBV12-3 or TRBV12-4 and TRBJ1-5; the D is unclear. The CDR3 covers 15 residues. CDR3 nucleotide sequence: TGTGGCAGCAGTCCCGAGGGTGGTAGCAATCAGCCCCAGCATTTT. This encodes CGSSPEGGSNQPQHF.

This rearrangement joins TRBV29-1 to TRBJ2-5; TRBD1 is a possible D gene (6 bases). Germline CDR1 SQVTM, CDR2 ANQGSEA. This CDR3 is 12 amino acids long. The germline V and J ends were trimmed by 7 bases and 5 bases, with 14 bases remaining between them. The CDR3 region has the DNA TGCAGCGCTCGATCAGGGGTGGAGACCCAGTACTTC. It yields the protein CSARSGVETQYF.

The rearrangement uses TRBV7-9 and TRBJ1-1, with D uncertain. The CDR3 is made up of 15 amino acids. In germline, CDR1 is SEHNR, CDR2 FQNEAQ (reference sequence). Trimming removed 1 base from V and 1 base from J, with 10 bases in between. In DNA, the CDR3 is TGTGCCAGCAGCTTAGTCCCGGGGAGGAACACTGAAGCTTTCTTT. It yields the protein CASSLVPGRNTEAFF. Variable domain in full (rest from reference TRBV7-9 and TRBJ1-1): DTGVSQNPRHKITKRGQNVTFRCDPISEHNRLYWYRQTLGQGPEFLTYFQNEAQLEKSRLLSDRFSAERPKGSFSTLEIQRTEQGDSAMYLCASSLVPGRNTEAFFGQGTRLTVV.

In this sample, this clonotype turned up many times. This sequence joins TRBV28 and TRBJ1-5; D is possibly TRBD1 (5 bases). In germline, CDR1 is MDHEN, CDR2 SYDVKM. Deletions cut 3 bases from V and 2 bases from J, with 14 bases between. The CDR3 loop spans 16 amino acids. The CDR3 bases are TGTGCCAGCAGTTTCGGGCAGAGGGGTGGCAATCAGCCCCAGCATTTT. Translation gives CASSFGQRGGNQPQHF.

The chain is built from TRBV6-6 and TRBJ2-7; 10 bases line up with TRBD2. The J call may be mistaken, given a closer DNA end match to TRBJ2-5. The germline gives CDR1 MNHNY, CDR2 SVGAGI (reference sequence). The CDR3 extends over 16 amino acids. The CDR3 coding sequence is TGTGCCAGCAGCCCGTACCTAGCGGGAGCTTTAGAGACCCAGTACTTC. The encoded protein is CASSPYLAGALETQYF.

This clonotype was seen a few times. The J gene is TRBJ2-1, the V gene TRBV30; the match to TRBD2 covers 12 bases. After removal of 2 bases from V and 4 bases from J, the junction contained 6 bases not matched to a gene. The CDR3 sequence is 16 residues long. CDR1 GTSNPN and CDR2 SVGIG come from the germline V gene (reference sequence). The CDR3 here is CAWSPGLAGWYNEQFF. The CDR3 DNA is TGTGCCTGGAGTCCCGGACTAGCGGGGTGGTACAATGAGCAGTTCTTC.

This clonotype was observed many times. The chain carries TRBV6-5 and TRBJ2-5, with TRBD1 identical over 9 bases. The CDR3 has 15 amino acids. With 5 bases clipped from V and 4 bases from J, the junction kept 8 bases outside the gene matches. CDR1 is MNHEY and CDR2 is SVGAGI in the germline V gene. The CDR3 DNA reads TGTGCCAGCAGTCCTCGGACAGGGGTCGGAGAGACCCAGTACTTC. The encoded protein is CASSPRTGVGETQYF.

In the case of this clonotype: A much larger clone lies a single base off, so this may be a read error. This chain connects TRBV7-9 to TRBJ2-4; TRBD2 aligns across 8 bases. Germline V gene lookup returns CDR1 SEHNR and CDR2 FQNEAQ (reference sequence). The CDR3 is made up of 14 amino acids. Trimming cost V 7 bases and J 13 bases; bases outside gene matches: 15. The CDR3 here is CASIPGGPYNEQYF. Here the CDR3 DNA reads TGTGCCAGCATTCCGGGGGGGCCATACAATGAGCAGTACTTC.

With regard to this clonotype: One end of the junction is discordant with germline, which a read error may explain. The genes are TRBV4-2 and TRBJ1-3; TRBD1 matches at 12 bases. Per germline, CDR1 LGHNA and CDR2 YNFKEQ. This CDR3 region has 16 residues. Here the CDR3 reads CASSQSGTGGGNTTYF. The CDR3 coding sequence is TGTGCCAGCAGCCAGTCCGGGACAGGGGGCGGAAACACCACATATTTT.

In its sample, this clonotype was seen a few times. The chain joins TRBV6-2 or TRBV6-3 to TRBJ1-4; no firm D call. The CDR3 length is 14 residues. Germline values: CDR1 MNHEY, CDR2 SVGEGT. V was clipped by 4 bases and J by 4 bases, with 10 bases between them. This CDR3 is CASSWNGDNEKLFF. The DNA of the CDR3 is TGTGCCAGCAGTTGGAACGGGGATAATGAAAAACTGTTTTTT.

Remarks on this clonotype: A much larger clone is a single base away; this may be a read error. V and J are TRBV20-1 and TRBJ2-5; perhaps D is TRBD1 or TRBD2 (7 bases each). The CDR3 has 13 residues. CDR1 is DFQATT and CDR2 is SNEGSKA in the germline V gene (reference sequence). Trimming removed 3 bases from V and 5 bases from J, with 13 bases in between. The CDR3 region is CSASNQGGETQYF. CDR3 coding DNA: TGCAGTGCTAGTAACCAGGGGGGGGAGACCCAGTACTTC.

Points on this clonotype: A read error may explain this, as a much larger clone is one base away. V gene TRBV20-1 combines with J gene TRBJ1-2; maybe TRBD1 (5 bases). Germline values: CDR1 DFQATT, CDR2 SNEGSKA (reference sequence). CDR3 length: 12 residues. V shed 4 bases and J shed 7 bases, with 13 bases lying between them. The CDR3 reads CSATRVHLGYTF. The CDR3 DNA is TGCAGTGCTACCAGGGTTCACCTTGGCTACACCTTC.

This clonotype has at least ten counts. The chain is built from TRBV5-1 and TRBJ2-4; 7 positions agree with TRBD2. J was trimmed by 2 bases and V by 4 bases; bases with no gene match: 3. The CDR3 is made up of 14 amino acids. Germline CDR1 is SGHRS and CDR2 is YFSETQ. The CDR3 spells CASSPGGTKNIQYF. The CDR3 DNA follows: TGCGCCAGCAGCCCCGGGGGGACCAAAAACATTCAGTACTTC.